This T cell receptor beta chain was obtained from a study of spatial heterogeneity in lung cancer. As for the study in general: Counts of TCR transcripts in tumor regions correlated strongly with a T cell module score (derived from matched bulk RNA-seq).

TCRdb ran MiXCR on the 5' RACE reads and lists one entry per CDR3 protein. The sample consists of more than 7,500 distinct CDR3 sequences, approximately 5% of them appearing once. The CDR3 runs to 14 residues. V was trimmed by 1 base and J by 9 bases, leaving 13 bases between them. This clonotype was seen many times. Its target is unknown. Study observations and caveats: Tumor mutation count correlated with how many alpha and beta TCRs expanded intratumorally.

Time point given: sample taken at primary tumor resection. This clonotype was obtained from a female donor with early-stage non-small cell lung cancer. The starting material was lung tumor tissue, obtained at surgery. The chain links TRBV12-3 or TRBV12-4 to TRBJ1-5; D call uncertain. The DNA of the CDR3 is TGTGCCAGCAGTTTAGGGGCTGGCATGGGGCCCCAGCATTTT. It is translated as CASSLGAGMGPQHF.